This T cell receptor beta chain originates from a study of blood T cell repertoires in COVID-19 (dated by TCRdb to 2020 to 2021). Broadly, across the study: Samples covering the acute and convalescent phases of COVID-19 were provided by collaborators in the United States, Italy and Spain. The samples were drawn from the first 160 participants of the ongoing ImmuneRACE study and from some 1,300 subjects provided by 6 global collaborators. The material from the prospective study consisted of cDNA or gDNA derived from T cells, B-cell-depleted T cells, or PBMCs. Where available, HLA class I and class II types were taken from metadata supplied by the sample provider and were not determined by assay-based typing. Deeply sampled blood TCRbeta repertoires from subjects exposed to, actively infected with, or recovered from COVID-19 were included in the dataset. The repertoires were made available in a free public database intended to serve as a resource for research on the immune response to SARS-CoV-2. Nearly every sample came with metadata listing a de-identified subject ID, COVID-19 status, age in years and sex.

From the cysteine through the phenylalanine, the CDR3 covers 13 amino acids. The DNA shown is the 39-base CDR3, in frame from base 1. Trimming takes 6 bases off V and 7 bases off J; junction bases not matched to a gene: 4. In the germline V gene (reference sequence), CDR1 corresponds to LGHDT and CDR2 to YNNKEL. TCRbeta CDR3 regions were amplified from genomic DNA using the immunoSEQ Assay, a bias-controlled multiplex PCR. Per the source publication's procedure: The number of nucleated cells in each sample was estimated by amplification of reference gene primers within the assay. Sequence reads were collapsed and filtered to measure the absolute abundance of every unique TCRbeta CDR3 rearrangement. For each sample, productive Simpson clonality was calculated as the square root of Simpson's diversity index over productive rearrangements. The source is immuneACCESS, and TCRdb retained only in-frame sequences with V and J called. Part of the clones is not carried over; for the studies checked, unresolved V genes explain less than half of this, and the remainder is unexplained. The DNA was the basis for D and trimming; V, J and clone size are from that table. The sample contains about 150,000 clones, approximately 87% of them found a single time. The ten biggest clones cover less than 8.5% of the sample.

Study-wide conclusions, independent of this receptor: The quantity of clinical and demographic metadata differed by source and by participant and was supplied without curation.

About this clone: Its recognized antigen is unknown. The record has no base qualities; no much larger clone is one base away.

Participants in the prospective study were aged 18 to 89 years, lived in 20 to 25 United States geographic areas, and enrolled through a virtual design. To assign participants to cohorts, the prospective study relied on clinical history that participants themselves reported in a screening survey and a study questionnaire. ImmuneRACE Cohort 3 recovered participants were defined by two consecutive negative NP/OP PCR tests, healthcare professional clearance, or symptom resolution. Mobile phlebotomists in the prospective study collected whole blood, serum and a nasopharyngeal or oropharyngeal swab from every participant. Over a roughly two-month period, participants in the prospective study had the option of providing additional blood draws and questionnaires. Blood samples from the prospective study were shipped frozen or at room temperature prior to DNA extraction.

The chain is encoded by TRBV3-1 (or the pseudogene TRBV3-2) joined to TRBJ1-5; the central 9 bases match TRBD1. This TCR was sampled from a woman aged 50 to 60 who had recovered from COVID-19. Sequencing was performed on PBMCs or T cells enriched from blood (not recorded which). Here is the DNA: TGTGCCAGCAGTCGACAGGGGGGGCAGCCCCAGCATTTT. The translation is CASSRQGGQPQHF.